The clone carrying this T cell receptor beta chain was found many times. This entry is derived from a study of T-cell reconstitution after alpha-beta-depleted transplantation in children. A library of TCRbeta sequences, prepared with unique molecular identifiers, was generated. TCRdb itself ran the PCR reads through MiXCR, one entry per CDR3 protein. The data show a few hundred thousand distinct CDR3 sequences, around 13% seen once. The CDR3 is 14 amino acids. Trimming left V 3 bases short and J 1 base short, with 7 bases between. The chain carries TRBV12-3 or TRBV12-4 and TRBJ1-5; D ambiguous. The TCR was taken from a human donor who donated a stem cell graft to a child with combined immunodeficiency. The sample consisted of PBMCs from the stem cell graft donor, taken from the stem cell graft. This CDR3 reads CASSFGGSNQPQHF. The CDR3 region has the DNA TGTGCCAGCAGTTTCGGCGGCAGCAATCAGCCCCAGCATTTT.